This T cell receptor beta chain was sequenced during a study of cytomegalovirus exposure and HLA in healthy donors. Overall study context: Around 85 million unique TCR sequences came from HLA-typed donors in an early release.

Whole-study results and caveats: Earlier findings revealed that most TCR beta V segments proved productive either about 90% or about 30% of the time.

Vbeta (60) and Jbeta (13) primers were used in the PCR. Clones were read by immunoSEQ multiplex PCR, and TCRdb kept only the in-frame ones, dropping some. The repertoire includes about 190,000 clones, roughly four fifths of them detected once, and just over 2% sits in the top ten. This clone was detected a few times. What it binds is unknown. Trimming took 0 bases from V and 9 from J; bases not matched to a gene: 9. Germline CDR1 MNHNS, CDR2 SASEGT. The CDR3 is 16 residues long. This TCR derives from a woman between 18 and 29 years old in good health and CMV-seropositive. This chain connects TRBV6-1 to TRBJ1-5; 9 bases agree with TRBD1. Sequenced: PBMCs. The CDR3 DNA reads TGTGCCAGCAGTGAAGCACCGGGACAGGGTGCGTTGCCCCAGCATTTT. Translating gives CASSEAPGQGALPQHF.